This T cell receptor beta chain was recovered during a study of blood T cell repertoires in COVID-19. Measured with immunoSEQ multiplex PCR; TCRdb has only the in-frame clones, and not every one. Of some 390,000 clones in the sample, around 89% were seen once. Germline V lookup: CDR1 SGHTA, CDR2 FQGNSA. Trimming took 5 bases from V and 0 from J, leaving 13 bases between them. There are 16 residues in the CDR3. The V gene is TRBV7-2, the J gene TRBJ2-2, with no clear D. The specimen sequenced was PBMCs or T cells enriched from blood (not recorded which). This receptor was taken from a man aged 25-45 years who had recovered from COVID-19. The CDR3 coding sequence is TGTGCCAGCAGCAAAATAGCTGCGACGAACACCGGGGAGCTGTTTTTT. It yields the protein CASSKIAATNTGELFF. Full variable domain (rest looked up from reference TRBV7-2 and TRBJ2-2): GAGVSQSPSNKVTEKGKDVELRCDPISGHTALYWYRQSLGQGLEFLIYFQGNSAPDKSGLPSDRFSAERTGGSVSTLTIQRTQQEDSAVYLCASSKIAATNTGELFFGEGSRLTVL.